The sample holds one count of the clone carrying this T cell receptor (beta chain). The target antigen is unknown. The junction departs from the called germline gene at one end, perhaps through a read error. TCRdb reprocessed the 5' RACE reads with MiXCR, giving one entry per CDR3 protein. This table has 700,000 or so distinct CDR3 sequences, 20% to 25% appearing once. These data belong to a study of identical twins. Broader study findings: Recombination models fit unrelated individuals' TCR alpha sharing but underestimated twins'.

This CDR3 comprises 13 residues. Germline V gives CDR1 SGHVS, CDR2 FQNEAQ. In addition, the sample was reused for a study of T cells expressing NK-cell markers. That source reports: Restriction of sorting to alpha-beta TCR T cells was accomplished in several experiments using an anti-gamma-delta TCR antibody. These clonotypes additionally ranked first within the CD3+CD56-NKG2C+ fraction of a few donors.

Input material: PBMCs. The source of this sequence is a woman aged 18-29 years in good health. The V gene is TRBV7-8, the J gene TRBJ2-7; 8 bases map to TRBD2. CDR3 coding DNA: TGTGCCAGCAGCACCAGCGGGAGAGAATTTACGTTATTC. Amino acids: CASSTSGREFTLF.